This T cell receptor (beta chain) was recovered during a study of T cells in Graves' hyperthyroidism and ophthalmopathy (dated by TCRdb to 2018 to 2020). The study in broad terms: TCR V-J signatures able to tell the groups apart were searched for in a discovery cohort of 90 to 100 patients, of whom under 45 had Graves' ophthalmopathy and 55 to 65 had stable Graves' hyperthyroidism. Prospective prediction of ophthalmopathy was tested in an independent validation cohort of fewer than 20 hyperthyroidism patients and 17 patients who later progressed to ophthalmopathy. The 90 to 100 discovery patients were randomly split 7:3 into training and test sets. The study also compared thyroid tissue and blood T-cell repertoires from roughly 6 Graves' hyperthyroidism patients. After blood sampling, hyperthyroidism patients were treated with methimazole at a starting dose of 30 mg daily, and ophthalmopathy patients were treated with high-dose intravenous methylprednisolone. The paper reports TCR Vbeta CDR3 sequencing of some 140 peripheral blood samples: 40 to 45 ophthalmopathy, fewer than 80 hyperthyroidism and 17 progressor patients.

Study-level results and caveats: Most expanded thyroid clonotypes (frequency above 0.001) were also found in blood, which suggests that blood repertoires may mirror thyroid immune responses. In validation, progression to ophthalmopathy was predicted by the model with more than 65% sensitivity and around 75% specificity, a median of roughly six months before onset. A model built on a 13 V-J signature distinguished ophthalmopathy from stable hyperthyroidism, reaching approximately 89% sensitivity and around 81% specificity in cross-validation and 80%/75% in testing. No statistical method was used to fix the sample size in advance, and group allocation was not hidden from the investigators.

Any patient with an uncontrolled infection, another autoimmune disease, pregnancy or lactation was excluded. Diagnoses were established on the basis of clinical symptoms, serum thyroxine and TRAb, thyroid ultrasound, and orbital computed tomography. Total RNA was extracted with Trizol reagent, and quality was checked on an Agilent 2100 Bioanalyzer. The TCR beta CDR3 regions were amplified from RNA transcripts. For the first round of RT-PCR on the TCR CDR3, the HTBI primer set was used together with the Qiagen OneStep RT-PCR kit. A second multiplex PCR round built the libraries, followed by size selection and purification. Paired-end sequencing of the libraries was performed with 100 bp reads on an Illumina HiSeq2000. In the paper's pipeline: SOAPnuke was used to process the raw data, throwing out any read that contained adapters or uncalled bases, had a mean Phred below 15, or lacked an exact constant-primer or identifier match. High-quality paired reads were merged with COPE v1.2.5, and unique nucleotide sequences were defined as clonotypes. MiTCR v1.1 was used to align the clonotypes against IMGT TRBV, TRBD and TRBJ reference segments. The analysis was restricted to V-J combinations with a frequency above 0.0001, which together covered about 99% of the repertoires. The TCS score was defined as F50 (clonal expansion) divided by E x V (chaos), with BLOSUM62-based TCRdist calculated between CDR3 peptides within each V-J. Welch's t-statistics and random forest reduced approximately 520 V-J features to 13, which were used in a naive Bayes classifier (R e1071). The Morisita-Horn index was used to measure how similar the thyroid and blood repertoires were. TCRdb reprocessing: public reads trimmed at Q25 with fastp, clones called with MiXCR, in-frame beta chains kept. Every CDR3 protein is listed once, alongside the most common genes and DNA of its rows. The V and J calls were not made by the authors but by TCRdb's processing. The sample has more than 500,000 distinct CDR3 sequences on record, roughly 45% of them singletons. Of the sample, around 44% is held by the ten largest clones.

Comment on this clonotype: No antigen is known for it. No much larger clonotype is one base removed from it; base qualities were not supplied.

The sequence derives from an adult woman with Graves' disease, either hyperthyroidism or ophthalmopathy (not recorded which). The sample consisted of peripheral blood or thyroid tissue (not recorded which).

The DNA sequence is given as TGCAGTCGACCGGGACAGGGGTACGAGCAGTACTTC. The resulting protein is CSRPGQGYEQYF. The chain joins TRBV29-1 to TRBJ2-7; 10 junctional bases match TRBD1. Per the germline V gene, SQVTM is the CDR1 and ANQGSEA is the CDR2. The CDR3 goes from the cysteine to the phenylalanine over 12 residues. The retained sequence is limited to the CDR3, 36 bases, with the frame set at the first base.